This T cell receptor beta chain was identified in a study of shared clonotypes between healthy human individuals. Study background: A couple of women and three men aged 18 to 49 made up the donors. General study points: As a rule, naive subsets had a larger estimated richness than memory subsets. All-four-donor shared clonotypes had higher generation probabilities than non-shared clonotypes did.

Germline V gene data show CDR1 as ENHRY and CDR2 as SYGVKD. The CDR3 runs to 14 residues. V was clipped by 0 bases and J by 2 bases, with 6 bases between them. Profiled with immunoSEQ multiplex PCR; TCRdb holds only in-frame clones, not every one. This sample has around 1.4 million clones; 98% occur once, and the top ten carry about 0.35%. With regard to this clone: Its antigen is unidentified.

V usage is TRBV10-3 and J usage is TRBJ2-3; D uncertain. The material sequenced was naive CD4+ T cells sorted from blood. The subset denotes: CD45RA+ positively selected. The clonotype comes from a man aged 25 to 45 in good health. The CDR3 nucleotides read TGTGCCATCAGTGAGTCGCTCACCACAGATACGCAGTATTTT. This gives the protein CAISESLTTDTQYF.